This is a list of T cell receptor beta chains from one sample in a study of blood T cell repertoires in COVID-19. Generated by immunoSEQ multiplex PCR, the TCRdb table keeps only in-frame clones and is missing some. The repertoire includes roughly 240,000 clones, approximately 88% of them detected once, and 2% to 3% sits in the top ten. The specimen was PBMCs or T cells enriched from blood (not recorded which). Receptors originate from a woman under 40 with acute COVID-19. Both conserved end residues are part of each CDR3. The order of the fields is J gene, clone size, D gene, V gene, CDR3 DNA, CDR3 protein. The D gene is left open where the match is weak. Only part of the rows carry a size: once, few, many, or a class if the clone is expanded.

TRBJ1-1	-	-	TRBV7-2	TGTGCCAGCAGCTTACAGGGGCGGACTGAAGCTTTCTTT	CASSLQGRTEAFF
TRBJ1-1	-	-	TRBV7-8	TGTGCCAGCAGCTTAGGGGAGTCGGCCACTGAAGCTTTCTTT	CASSLGESATEAFF
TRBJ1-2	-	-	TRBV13	TGTGCCAGCAGCTTGCAGTACCAATATGGCTACACCTTC	CASSLQYQYGYTF
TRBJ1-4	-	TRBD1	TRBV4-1	TGCGCCAGCAGACGGGACAGGGGGCGGGAGATTAATGAAAAACTGTTTTTT	CASRRDRGREINEKLFF
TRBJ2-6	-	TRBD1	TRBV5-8	TGTGCCAGCAGCTTGGTAGGGGACAGCGGAGCCTCTGGGGCCAACGTCCTGACTTTC	CASSLVGDSGASGANVLTF
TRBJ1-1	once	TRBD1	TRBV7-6	TGTGCCAGCAGTGGACAGGGGGGGAACACTGAAGCTTTCTTT	CASSGQGGNTEAFF
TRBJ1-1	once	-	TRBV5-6	TGTGCCAGCAGCTTGGACGGGCAGGGGAGCACTGAAGCTTTCTTT	CASSLDGQGSTEAFF
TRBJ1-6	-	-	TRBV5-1	TGCGCCAGCAGCTTGGCAGGGAAAGGCGTCCACTTT	CASSLAGKGVHF
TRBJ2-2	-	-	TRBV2	TGTGCCAGCAGGGACAGAACCCTCACGGAGCTGTTTTTT	CASRDRTLTELFF
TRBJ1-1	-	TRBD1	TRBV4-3	TGCGCCAGCAGCCAAGATCCCCCGTATCATGCAATGACAGGGGAGGACACTGAAGCTTTCTTT	CASSQDPPYHAMTGEDTEAFF
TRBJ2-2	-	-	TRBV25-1	TGTGCCAGCAGTGAATACAGGGCACGGGCCGGGGAGCTGTTTTTT	CASSEYRARAGELFF
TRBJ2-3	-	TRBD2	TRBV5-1	TGCGCCAGCAGCTCCGGACTAGCGGGGGGGAGCACAGATACGCAGTATTTT	CASSSGLAGGSTDTQYF
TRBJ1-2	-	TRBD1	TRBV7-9	TGTGCCAGCAGCTTAGGGGACAGGGAAATCCCGGGTTATGGCTACACCTTC	CASSLGDREIPGYGYTF
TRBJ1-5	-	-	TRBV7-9	TGTGCCAGCAGCTTGAACAGGGAAGTGCGGCCCCAGCATTTT	CASSLNREVRPQHF
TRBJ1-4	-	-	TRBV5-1	TGCGCCAGCAGCTTGGAAAGGGACACCCATGAAAAACTGTTTTTT	CASSLERDTHEKLFF
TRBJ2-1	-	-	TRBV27	TGTGCCAGCAGTTTCCTCCACAATGAGCAGTTCTTC	CASSFLHNEQFF
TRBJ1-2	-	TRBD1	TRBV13	TGTGCCAGCAGCTCAGGGGGCGAGGGCTACACCTTC	CASSSGGEGYTF
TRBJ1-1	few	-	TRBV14	TGTGCCAGCAGCCCCCGGGCGGGGAGGAACACTGAAGCTTTCTTT	CASSPRAGRNTEAFF
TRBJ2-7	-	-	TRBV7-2	TGTGCCAGCAGCTTTAATCAGGGCTACGAGCAGTACTTC	CASSFNQGYEQYF
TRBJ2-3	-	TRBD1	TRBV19	TGTGCCAGTAGCCATCGGGACAGGGGAACAGATACGCAGTATTTT	CASSHRDRGTDTQYF
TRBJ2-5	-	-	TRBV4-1	TGCGCCAGCAGCCAAGTCGCAGGACAGCCCGCCGGGGAGACCCAGTACTTC	CASSQVAGQPAGETQYF
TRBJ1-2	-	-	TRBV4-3	TGCGCCAGCAGCCAAGATAAGAGGAGCTGGGGCTACACCTTC	CASSQDKRSWGYTF